The source of this TCR beta chain is a study of blood T cell repertoires in COVID-19. In the study overall: Collection of acute and convalescent COVID-19 samples took place in the United States, Italy and Spain. From T cells, B-cell-depleted T cells, or PBMCs came the material, which was cDNA or gDNA.

The CDR3 has 14 amino acids. Trimming left V 7 bases short and J 7 bases short, with 17 bases between. Germline lookup yields CDR1 MNHEY and CDR2 SVGAGI. As originally analysed: Nucleated cell number was recorded as an estimate derived from reference gene primer amplification. Some clones are missing from TCRdb's copy, which holds only in-frame ones; the method was immunoSEQ multiplex PCR. V and J calls plus clone size are reproduced from that table; the DNA served to infer D and trimming. This table holds around 140,000 clones, 81% found once. The sample was peripheral blood. This chain joins TRBV6-5 and TRBJ1-5, with D maybe TRBD1 (5 bases). The TCR comes from a woman aged 55 to 70 with active or convalescent COVID-19. CDR3 amino acids: CASKGPGTTQPQHF. Written as DNA, the CDR3 is TGTGCCAGCAAGGGCCCGGGGACTACCCAGCCCCAGCATTTT.